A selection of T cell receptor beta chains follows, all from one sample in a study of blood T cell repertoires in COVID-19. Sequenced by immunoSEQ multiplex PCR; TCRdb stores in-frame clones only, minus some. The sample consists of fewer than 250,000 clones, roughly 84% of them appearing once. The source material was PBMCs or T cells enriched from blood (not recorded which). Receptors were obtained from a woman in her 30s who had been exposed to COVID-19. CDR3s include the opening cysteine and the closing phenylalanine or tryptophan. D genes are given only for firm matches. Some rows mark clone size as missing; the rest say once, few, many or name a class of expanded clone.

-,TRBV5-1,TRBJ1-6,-,TGCGCCAGCAGCTCGCGGGACTCCTATAATTCACCCCTCCACTTT,CASSSRDSYNSPLHF
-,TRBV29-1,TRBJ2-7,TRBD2,TGCAGCGTTGGACTAGCGGACACCTACGAGCAGTACTTC,CSVGLADTYEQYF
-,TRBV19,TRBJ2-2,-,TGTGCCAGTAGTATTCAGACGTCTAGCATAGGGGAGCTGTTTTTT,CASSIQTSSIGELFF
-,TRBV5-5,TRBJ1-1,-,TGTGCCAGCAGCTTGGGGGCAGGGAGGTGGCCTGAAGCTTTCTTT,CASSLGAGRWPEAFF
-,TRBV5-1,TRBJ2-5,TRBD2,TGCGCCAGCAGCTTGGTCCCTAGCGGGGGCCCCAGAGAGACCCAGTACTTC,CASSLVPSGGPRETQYF
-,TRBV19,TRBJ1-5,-,TGTGCCAGTAGTTCCTCCTTCGATCAGCCCCAGCATTTT,CASSSSFDQPQHF
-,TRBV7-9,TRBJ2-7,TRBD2,TGTGCCAGCAGCTACAGAACTAGCGGGGCGACTTACGAGCAGTACTTC,CASSYRTSGATYEQYF
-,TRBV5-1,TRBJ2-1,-,TGCGCCAGCAGCTTGGACAGCTACAATGAGCAGTTCTTC,CASSLDSYNEQFF
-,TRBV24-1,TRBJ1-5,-,TGTGCCACCAGTGATGGGACAACTCAGCCCCAGCATTTT,CATSDGTTQPQHF
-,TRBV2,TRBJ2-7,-,TGTGCCAGCACCCCCTCGGAGCAGCCCTACGAGCAGTACTTC,CASTPSEQPYEQYF
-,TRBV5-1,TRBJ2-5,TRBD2,TGCGCCAGCAGCTTGGCCGTGGGCGGGGGGGACCAAGAGACCCAGTACTTC,CASSLAVGGGDQETQYF
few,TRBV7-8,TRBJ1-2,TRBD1,TGTGCCAGCAGCCCGCCATTGCGGACAGGGGGCCTCGGTGGCTACACCTTC,CASSPPLRTGGLGGYTF
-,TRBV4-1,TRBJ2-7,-,TGCGCCAGCAGCCAAGGTAGCTCCTACGAGCAGTACTTC,CASSQGSSYEQYF
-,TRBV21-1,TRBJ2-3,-,TGTGCCAGCAGCAAAGCTGTTCTAGCGGGCCTCACAGATACGCAGTATTTT,CASSKAVLAGLTDTQYF
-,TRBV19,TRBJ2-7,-,TGTGCCAGTAGTATGTCGACACCATACGAGCAGTACTTC,CASSMSTPYEQYF
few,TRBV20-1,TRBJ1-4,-,TGCAGTGGAGCGTCTAATGAAAAACTGTTTTTT,CSGASNEKLFF
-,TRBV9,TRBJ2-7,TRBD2,TGTGCCAGCAGCGAGCGGGGTTTGGACGGCGAGCAGTACTTC,CASSERGLDGEQYF
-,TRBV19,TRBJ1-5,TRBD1,TGTGCCAGTAGTTCTCCGGGACAGGATCAGCCCCAGCATTTT,CASSSPGQDQPQHF
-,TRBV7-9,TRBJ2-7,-,TGTGCCAGCAGCTTAGACGTGCTGGGAGGGCAGTACTTC,CASSLDVLGGQYF
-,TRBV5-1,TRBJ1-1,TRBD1,TGCGCCAGCAGTCAGGGGGGCTTGAACACTGAAGCTTTCTTT,CASSQGGLNTEAFF